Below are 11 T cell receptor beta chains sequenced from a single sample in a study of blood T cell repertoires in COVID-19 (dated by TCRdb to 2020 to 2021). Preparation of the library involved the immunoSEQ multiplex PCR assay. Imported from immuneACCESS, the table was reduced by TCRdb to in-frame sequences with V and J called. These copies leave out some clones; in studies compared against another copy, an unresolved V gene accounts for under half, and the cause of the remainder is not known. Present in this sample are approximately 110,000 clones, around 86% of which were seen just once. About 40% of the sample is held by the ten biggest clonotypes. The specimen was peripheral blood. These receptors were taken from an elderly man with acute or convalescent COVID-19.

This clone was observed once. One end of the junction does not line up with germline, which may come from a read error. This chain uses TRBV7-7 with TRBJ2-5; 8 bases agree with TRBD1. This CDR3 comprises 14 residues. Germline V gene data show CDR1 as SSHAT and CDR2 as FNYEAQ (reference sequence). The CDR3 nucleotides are TGTGCTAGCAGCTCGGGACAGGATGGGGAGACCCAGTACTTC. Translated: CASSSGQDGETQYF.

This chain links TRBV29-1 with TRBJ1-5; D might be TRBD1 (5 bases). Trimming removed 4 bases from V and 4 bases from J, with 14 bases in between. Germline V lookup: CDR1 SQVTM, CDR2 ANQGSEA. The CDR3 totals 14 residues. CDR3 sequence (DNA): TGCAGCGTTGGTACGGGAGGGGCGAATCAGCCCCAGCATTTT. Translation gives CSVGTGGANQPQHF.

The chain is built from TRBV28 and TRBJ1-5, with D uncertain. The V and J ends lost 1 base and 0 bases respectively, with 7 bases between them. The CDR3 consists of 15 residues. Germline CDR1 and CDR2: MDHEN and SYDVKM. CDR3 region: CASSLLQISNQPQHF. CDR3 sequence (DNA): TGTGCCAGCAGTTTATTACAGATTAGCAATCAGCCCCAGCATTTT.

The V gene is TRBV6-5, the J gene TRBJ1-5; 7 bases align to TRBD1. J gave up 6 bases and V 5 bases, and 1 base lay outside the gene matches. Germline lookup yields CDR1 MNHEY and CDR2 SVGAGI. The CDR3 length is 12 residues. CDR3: CASSNRGQPQHF. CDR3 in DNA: TGTGCCAGCAGTAACAGGGGTCAGCCCCAGCATTTT.

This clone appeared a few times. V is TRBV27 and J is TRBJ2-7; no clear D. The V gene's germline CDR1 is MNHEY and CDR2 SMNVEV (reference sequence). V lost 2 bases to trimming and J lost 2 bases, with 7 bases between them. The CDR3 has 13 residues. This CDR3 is CASSLKAAYEQYF. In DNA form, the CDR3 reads TGTGCCAGCAGTTTAAAGGCGGCCTACGAGCAGTACTTC.

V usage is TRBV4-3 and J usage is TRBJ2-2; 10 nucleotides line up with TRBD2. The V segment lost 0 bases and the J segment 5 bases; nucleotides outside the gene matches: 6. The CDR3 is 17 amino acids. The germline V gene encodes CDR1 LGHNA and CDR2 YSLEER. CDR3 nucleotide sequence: TGCGCCAGCAGCCAAGATCCAGCGGGAGGGCGGACCGGGGAGCTGTTTTTT. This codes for CASSQDPAGGRTGELFF.

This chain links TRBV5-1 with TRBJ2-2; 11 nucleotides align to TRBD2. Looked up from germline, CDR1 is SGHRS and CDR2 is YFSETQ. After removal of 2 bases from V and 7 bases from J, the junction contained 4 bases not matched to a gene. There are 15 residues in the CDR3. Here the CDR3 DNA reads TGCGCCAGCAGCTTTAGCGGGAGGGCAGACGGGGAGCTGTTTTTT. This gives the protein CASSFSGRADGELFF.

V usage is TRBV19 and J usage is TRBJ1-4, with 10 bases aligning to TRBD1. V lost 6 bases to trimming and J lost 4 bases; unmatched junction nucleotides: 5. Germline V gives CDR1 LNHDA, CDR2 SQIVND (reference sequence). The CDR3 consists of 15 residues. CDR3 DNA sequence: TGTGCCAGTAGCAAATGGACAGGGGGTAATGAAAAACTGTTTTTT. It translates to CASSKWTGGNEKLFF.

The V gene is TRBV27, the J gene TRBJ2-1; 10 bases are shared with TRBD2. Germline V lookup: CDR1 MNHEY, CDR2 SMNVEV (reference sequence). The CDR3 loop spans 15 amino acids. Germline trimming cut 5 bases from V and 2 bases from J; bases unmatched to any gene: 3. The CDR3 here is CASSITSGAYNEQFF. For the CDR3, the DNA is TGTGCCAGCAGTATAACTAGCGGGGCCTACAATGAGCAGTTCTTC.

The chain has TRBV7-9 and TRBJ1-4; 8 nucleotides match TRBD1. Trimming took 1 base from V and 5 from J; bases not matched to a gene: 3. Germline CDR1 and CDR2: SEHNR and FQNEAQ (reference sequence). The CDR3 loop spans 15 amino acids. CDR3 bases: TGTGCCAGCAGCTTAGGACAGGGGAGAAATGAAAAACTGTTTTTT. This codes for CASSLGQGRNEKLFF.

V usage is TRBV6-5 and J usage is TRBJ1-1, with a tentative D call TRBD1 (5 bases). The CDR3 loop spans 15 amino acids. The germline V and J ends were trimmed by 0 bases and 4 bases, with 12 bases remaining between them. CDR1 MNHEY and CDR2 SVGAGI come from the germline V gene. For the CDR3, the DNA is TGTGCCAGCAGTTACTCACGGGACTCGGGCACTGAAGCTTTCTTT. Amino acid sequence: CASSYSRDSGTEAFF.